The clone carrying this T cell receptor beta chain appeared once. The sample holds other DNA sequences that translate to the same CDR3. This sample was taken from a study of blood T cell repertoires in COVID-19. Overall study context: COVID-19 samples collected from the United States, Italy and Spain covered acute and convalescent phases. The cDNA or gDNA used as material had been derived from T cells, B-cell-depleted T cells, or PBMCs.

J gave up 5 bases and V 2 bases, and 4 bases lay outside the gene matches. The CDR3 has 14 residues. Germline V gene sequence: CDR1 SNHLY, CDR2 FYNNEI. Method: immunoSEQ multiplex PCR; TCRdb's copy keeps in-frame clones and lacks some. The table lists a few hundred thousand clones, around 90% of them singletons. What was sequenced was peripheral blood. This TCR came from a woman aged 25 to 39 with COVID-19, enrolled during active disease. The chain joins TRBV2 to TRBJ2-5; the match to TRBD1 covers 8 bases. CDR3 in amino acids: CASSERTGRETQYF. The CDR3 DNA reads TGTGCCAGCAGTGAAAGGACAGGGAGGGAGACCCAGTACTTC.